This T cell receptor beta chain was identified in a study of identical twins (dated by TCRdb to between 2015 and 2016). Study-level background: TCR alpha and beta repertoires from monozygotic twins, unrelated adults of various ages and cord blood were deep-sequenced to test whether fetal clonotypes persist. Replicate twin experiments were performed at different times using different library preparation protocols to rule out contamination. Findings and caveats that apply to the study as a whole: Abundant cord blood beta clonotypes had fewer insertions, young adult naive repertoires showed a similar but weaker trend, and memory repertoires showed no such trend. The excess sharing between twins in beta out-of-frame sequences was weaker because fewer shared sequences reduced the signal-to-noise ratio. Compared with coincidental sharing between unrelated individuals, out-of-frame TCR alpha sequences shared between twins showed an excess of sequences with low generation probability. Zero-insertion analyses could be partly confounded by invariant T cells such as MAIT and iNKT, although diverse VJ usage argued against such confounding for most clonotypes. In monozygotic twins, out-of-frame TCR alpha sharing was systematically underestimated by recombination models, although the models agreed with sharing between unrelated individuals. Because the same donors could not be followed over many years, conclusions were based on cross-sectional statistical analysis.

This clonotype has ten or more counts. Its target antigen remains unknown. There are no base qualities to consult, and no much larger clone falls within one base. Every donor was a healthy Caucasian. Three pairs of female monozygotic twins, all aged roughly 18 to 30 years, made up the twin cohort. CD4+ and CD8+ T cell populations were isolated with positive isolation kits from Invitrogen. The library came from 5' RACE. TCRdb lists the instrument as Illumina HiSeq 2000. A universal primer binding site was introduced by template switching, and a unique molecular identifier was present in the final cDNA, enabling accurate counting of TCR cDNA molecules. Specific primers in the conserved constant-segment region were used to synthesize first-strand cDNA for the TCR alpha and beta chains. Each cDNA library was double barcoded, with a SMART-Mk sample barcode plus Illumina barcodes, to control for contamination. Two successive PCR steps introduced TruSeq adapter sequences along with Illumina sample barcodes. The Illumina HiSeq platform was used with custom primers to sequence TCR alpha and beta cDNA libraries. Under the source paper's analysis protocol: Raw reads were processed with MiGEC to extract unique molecular identifiers, and MiXCR was used to determine CDR3 positions. Recombination models were inferred per individual with the repgenHMM and IGoR tools using an EM algorithm. Shared clonotype analysis was performed with the tcR package in R, normalizing sharing by the product of cloneset sizes. Out-of-frame nonproductive sequences were analyzed to study raw recombination free of thymic and clonal selection effects. TCRdb reworked the public reads: Q25 trimming with fastp, MiXCR clone assembly, productive beta chains retained. Entries that share a CDR3 protein sequence are merged under the most common genes and DNA. Clone size and V and J calls follow TCRdb, not the original study. The table for this sample lists 450,000 or so distinct CDR3 sequences; 14% of them were counted only once. The ten largest clones add up to over 0.5% of the sample.

These data were also filed under a second study, of yellow fever vaccine responses in identical twins. As the second paper documents: According to the authors, the vaccine-induced T cell response in identical twins seemed to be partly convergent and partly specific to each individual. The study precisely tracked vaccine-responding T cell clones in identical twins.

The TCR was taken from a woman between 18 and 29 years old in good health. The sample consisted of CD4+ T cells sorted from blood.

The sequenced DNA is TGTGCCCTGGGCAGGGACAATCAGCCCCAGCATTTT. Translated, this gives CALGRDNQPQHF. The rearrangement combines TRBV12-3 or TRBV12-4 with TRBJ1-5, with TRBD1 as a weak D call on 5 bases. V loses 11 bases, J loses 3 bases, and the germline ends lie 11 bases apart. The CDR3 contains 12 residues, cysteine and phenylalanine counted. The read is trimmed to its CDR3 DNA, 36 bases read in frame from base 1.